The T cell receptor beta chain under discussion was sequenced for a study of cytomegalovirus exposure and HLA in healthy donors (TCRdb year 2017). Regarding the study in general: An earlier analysis of approximately 640 of the donors reported about 250 Gb of sequence data and 117 million unique TCR beta sequences from 150 million to 200 million T cells. The aim of the study was to test whether cataloging public T cell receptors could identify signatures of past pathogen exposure. Both class I and class II loci were covered by HLA typing, at four-digit resolution. To study patterns of TCR occurrence, a later analysis re-analyzed previously published TCR beta repertoires from 500 to 850 donors and added high-resolution HLA genotyping. Genome-wide SNP genotypes for about 55% of the 666 donors were used in a later genetic analysis, which treated that subset as a discovery cohort. Across around 400 genotyped donors of the cohort, an average of about 240,000 unique TCR beta nucleotide sequences per donor were sequenced, and 15% to 20% of those sequences were non-productive. The study used immunosequencing to profile the T cell repertoires of approximately 650 subjects and linked those repertoires to cytomegalovirus serostatus. Every discovery cohort repertoire had been produced on one sequencing platform. Roughly 300 gigabases of sequencing data and 75 million to 85 million unique TCR sequences made up an early release that covered some 640 HLA-typed donors. To decide whether each TCR beta V gene segment behaved as functional or pseudogenic, an earlier analysis of some 600 of the donors relied on high-throughput TCR beta sequencing. Four to six DR-DQ haplotypes were handled as single units for association and clustering, since linkage in the cohort was strong. In the later analysis, no new phenotypic data were used to find candidate immune exposures; instead, reliance was placed on TCR beta sequences and their occurrence across donors. Typing coverage varied by locus: 629-630 donors for A, B, C, DRB1 and DQB1; some 520 for DQA1; over 600 for DPA1; approximately 490 for DPB1. Donor age, sex, ethnicity and CMV serostatus were collected together with the repertoire data. In addition to the first cohort of about 650 subjects, a separate validation cohort of around 110 different subjects was used. To predict cytomegalovirus infection status, the study brought together high-throughput TCR immunosequencing, statistical association of individual TCRs with disease status, and machine learning. Of the 300 to 400 genotyped donors, around 81% fell in the genetic ancestry cluster associated with self-reported Caucasian donors. What the research found in general, with its limitations: Roughly uniform sequencing depth across donors was assumed in presence/absence analyses, although this assumption may not hold. According to the authors, the approach could potentially be generalized to other disease states and immunological phenotypes. Correlated functional status among segregating V segments might be attributable to linkage disequilibrium, but an unknown experimental factor could not be ruled out. A further reported finding was that TCR beta sequences accurately predicted the HLA-A and HLA-B alleles for most subjects in the first cohort. A later analysis found that HLA-associated TCR beta chains were more clonally expanded and had lower generation probabilities than equally common non-associated chains. The study gave a list of under 200 TCR beta chains associated with cytomegalovirus. The sequencing pipeline was judged likely to have produced a cluster of highly shared sequence variants as a technical artifact. According to a later analysis, parvovirus B19, influenza, CMV and Epstein-Barr virus appeared linked to several top co-occurrence clusters. Cytomegalovirus status was reported to be diagnosed by the classifier with high specificity and sensitivity in both the original and validation cohorts. In an earlier analysis of about 600 of the donors, most TCR beta V segments appeared in productive rearrangements about 87% or about 30% of the time, broadly matching IMGT annotations. In a later genetic analysis, fewer N-insertions in productive TCRs were reported among donors in an Asian-associated ancestry cluster than the approximately 670-donor mean. The cohort was sequenced for TCR beta chains only, and without alpha or paired-chain data the features that could be detected were limited. In a later analysis, the rate of TCR association differed among HLA loci, with DRB1 alleles having the most associated TCRs and HLA-C alleles having the fewest. Most TCR sequences were observed very rarely across donors, whereas some public TCRs were present in many individuals. The earlier analysis of about 600 of the donors excluded 15 to 20 rarely observed V segments, including chromosome 9 orphons, because counts were too low. In a later analysis, most CMV-associated TCR beta chains were found to appear HLA-restricted, with HLA associations seemingly driven largely by CMV exposure. The only immune exposure information available for the cohort was CMV serostatus. When HLA alleles, especially DR and DQ, strongly co-occurred, TCR associations were difficult to assign to individual alleles. The 87-base-pair reads could not distinguish some IMGT-functional V segments, including TRBV6-2 and TRBV6-3, so those segments were excluded. In vitro tests confirmed that three of the cytomegalovirus-associated TCR beta chains recognize cytomegalovirus antigens. Because some donors lacked HLA typing at each locus, the association tests relied only on the typed subset. A later analysis associated roughly 17,000 TCR beta sequences with specific HLA alleles at a false discovery rate of 0.05. In a later genetic analysis, a missense DCLRE1C variant was associated with V-gene and J-gene trimming of TCR beta chains, and the association was replicated in an independent cohort.

Notes on this clone: Its antigen remains undetermined. No base quality values were provided; no much bigger clone lies one nucleotide off.

The cohort consisted of 666 healthy bone marrow donors. At the time of sampling, all cohort members were nominally healthy, though unrecorded immune exposures were likely present. The donor was CMV seronegative and belonged to the group of several hundred seronegative cohort members. Every donor gave a peripheral blood sample, and the peripheral blood mononuclear cells from that sample were used for TCR beta sequencing. Genomic DNA extraction from the blood cell samples was performed with the Qiagen DNeasy Blood Extraction Kit. V gives up 5 bases and J gives up 6 bases, and the segment between their germline ends measures 17 bases. Including the terminal cysteine and phenylalanine, the CDR3 comprises 14 residues. Only the CDR3 DNA stays, 42 bases, in frame from base 1. For CDR1 and CDR2, the germline V gene (reference sequence) lists SEHNR and FQNEAQ. Libraries were constructed by the immunoSEQ multiplex PCR assay. A mixture of 60 forward primers for TCR Vbeta segments and 13 reverse primers for TCR Jbeta segments was used in the multiplex PCR. The CDR3 region of rearranged TCR beta genes was amplified from genomic DNA by a multiplex PCR assay. The Illumina HiSeq System was used to sequence the amplified TCR beta libraries as 87-base-pair reads. Per the original workflow: In a later analysis, 80 million or so unique TCR beta chains were counted across the approximately 620 repertoires, and about 10 million of these chains were shared by at least two donors. To remove PCR and sequencing errors, raw reads were error-corrected and collapsed into unique sequences using a nearest-neighbor algorithm that merged closely related sequences. V, D and J gene segments were assigned by aligning CDR3 sequences to IMGT reference sequences. For a sequence to be retained, at least a six-nucleotide match to both a V gene segment and a J gene segment was required. A rearrangement counted as productive if the CDR3 had no stop codons and remained in frame with V and J, and every other rearrangement counted as non-productive. Following IMGT convention, CDR3 was defined as the stretch from the second conserved V-encoded cysteine up to the conserved J-encoded phenylalanine. In an earlier analysis of just under 600 of the donors, sequences lacking an unambiguous match to a single V gene segment were excluded. An earlier analysis of 587 of the donors classified V segments as functional when productive rearrangements were above 56.7% and as segregating when the standard deviation between donors was above 5%. A statistical classification framework was developed to diagnose cytomegalovirus status using the catalog of TCR beta chain sequences. V and J gene assignment, in a later analysis, came from comparing TCR nucleotide sequences with IMGT/GENE-DB human TR gene sequences. The TCRdist pipeline was used in a later analysis to assign CDR3 sequences and most-parsimonious VDJ recombination scenarios. In a later analysis, every TCR beta chain was defined by the combination of its CDR3 amino acid sequence and its V-gene family, and reads without a unique V-gene family were dropped. In a later analysis, around 600 highly shared, low-generation-probability nucleotide sequences were removed to address suspected cross-contamination and a sequencing artifact. A later analysis calculated a clonal expansion index for each public chain from normalized within-repertoire ranks of inferred template counts. A later analysis computed generation probabilities with a VDJ recombination model fitted to out-of-frame rearrangements, and checked the results against IGoR. A later analysis scored TCR-TCR, TCR-HLA and TCR-CMV co-occurrence with hypergeometric tests, applying a repertoire-size bias correction to TCR pairs. False discovery rates were estimated in a later analysis by permuting HLA or CMV assignments 20 times. In a later analysis, co-occurring TCRs were grouped with DBSCAN, and TCRdist sequence similarity was added when clustering was performed within HLA-allele-positive subsets. Repertoires with fewer than 30,000 or more than 120,000 public chains, plus five repertoires with anomalous nucleotide sharing, were excluded from co-occurrence clustering. Imported from immuneACCESS, the table was reduced by TCRdb to in-frame sequences with V and J called. These copies leave out some clones; in studies compared against another copy, an unresolved V gene accounts for under half, and the cause of the remainder is not known. The V and J calls and clone size are taken from that table; D and trimming were inferred from the DNA. Within this sample are roughly 100,000 clones, with roughly 80% of them counted one time only. About 1.6% of the sample goes to the ten largest clones.

Sequenced: PBMCs. The chain is encoded by TRBV7-9 joined to TRBJ2-7; TRBD1 is perhaps the D gene, given 7 matching bases. The source of this sequence is a middle-aged man in good health and CMV-seronegative. The CDR3 region reads CASSREDRTGEQYF. The sequenced DNA is TGTGCCAGCAGCAGGGAGGACAGGACGGGCGAGCAGTACTTC.